The TCR beta chain under discussion was sequenced for a study of OX40 agonist ivuxolimab in advanced cancers. The CDR3 is 16 amino acids. J was trimmed by 5 bases and V by 5 bases; bases with no gene match: 7. Germline values: CDR1 SGHNT, CDR2 YYREEE (reference sequence). Samples were taken at baseline and on day 1 of cycles 4 and 7. Sequencing was performed with immunoSEQ multiplex PCR; in TCRdb, only in-frame clones are kept and a portion is missing. The data hold 75,000 to 100,000 clones, with approximately 91% observed a single time. Specimen: CD4+ or CD8+ T cells sorted from blood, collected in a trial of the OX40 agonist ivuxolimab. The receptor was isolated from an adult with an advanced solid tumor such as melanoma, head and neck, liver or kidney cancer. The chain is built from TRBV5-4 and TRBJ2-3; 14 bases match TRBD2. The CDR3: CASRAGTSGSGDTQYF. The CDR3 DNA follows: TGTGCCAGCAGGGCTGGGACTAGCGGGAGCGGAGATACGCAGTATTTT.